Described below is a single T cell receptor (beta chain) sequence and its context. The data are from a study of patients and donors after allogeneic stem cell transplantation. Germline CDR1 SGDLS, CDR2 YYNGEE. The ends were cut back, 5 bases at V and 6 bases at J, with 8 bases in the middle. The CDR3 totals 12 residues. TCRdb reanalysed the RT-PCR reads using MiXCR and keeps one entry per CDR3 protein. The sample contains roughly 940,000 distinct CDR3 sequences, about 20% of which appear only once. The TCR comes from a human donor who was either an allogeneic HSCT recipient or a stem cell or donor lymphocyte infusion donor (not recorded which). It is not recorded whose cells these are; they may come from a transplant donor. What was sequenced was blood, either unsorted or a sorted T cell fraction (not recorded which). The rearrangement uses TRBV9 and TRBJ2-2; D may correspond to TRBD1 or TRBD2 (5 bases each). CDR3 DNA sequence: TGTGCCAGCAGGGGACCCTCCGGGGAGCTGTTTTTT. It encodes CASRGPSGELFF.